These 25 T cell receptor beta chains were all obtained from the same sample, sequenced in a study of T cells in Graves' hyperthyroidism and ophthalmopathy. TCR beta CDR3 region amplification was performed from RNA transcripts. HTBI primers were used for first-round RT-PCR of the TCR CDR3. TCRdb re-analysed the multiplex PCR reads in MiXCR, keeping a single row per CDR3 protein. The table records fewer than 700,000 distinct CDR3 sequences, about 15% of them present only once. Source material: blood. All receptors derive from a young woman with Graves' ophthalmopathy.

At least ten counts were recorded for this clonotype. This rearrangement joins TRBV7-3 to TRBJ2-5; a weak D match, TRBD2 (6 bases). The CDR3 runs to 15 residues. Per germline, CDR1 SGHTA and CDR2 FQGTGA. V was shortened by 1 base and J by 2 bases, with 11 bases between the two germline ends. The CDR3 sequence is CASSLNGGPQETQYF. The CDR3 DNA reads TGTGCCAGCAGCTTAAACGGGGGACCACAAGAGACCCAGTACTTC.

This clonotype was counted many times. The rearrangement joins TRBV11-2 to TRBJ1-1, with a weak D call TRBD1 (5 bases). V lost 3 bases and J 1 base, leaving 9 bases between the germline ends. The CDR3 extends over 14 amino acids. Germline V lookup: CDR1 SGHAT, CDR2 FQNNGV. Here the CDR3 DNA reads TGTGCCAGCAGCTTCGGGACGGAGAACACTGAAGCTTTCTTT. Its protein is CASSFGTENTEAFF.

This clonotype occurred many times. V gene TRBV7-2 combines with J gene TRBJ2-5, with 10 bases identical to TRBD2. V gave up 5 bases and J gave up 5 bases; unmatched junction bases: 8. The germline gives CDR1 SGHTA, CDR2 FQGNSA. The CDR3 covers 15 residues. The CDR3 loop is CASSVQAGGPETQYF. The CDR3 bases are TGTGCCAGCAGCGTACAAGCGGGGGGGCCGGAGACCCAGTACTTC. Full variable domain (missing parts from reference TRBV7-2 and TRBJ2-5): GAGVSQSPSNKVTEKGKDVELRCDPISGHTALYWYRQSLGQGLEFLIYFQGNSAPDKSGLPSDRFSAERTGGSVSTLTIQRTQQEDSAVYLCASSVQAGGPETQYFGPGTRLLVL.

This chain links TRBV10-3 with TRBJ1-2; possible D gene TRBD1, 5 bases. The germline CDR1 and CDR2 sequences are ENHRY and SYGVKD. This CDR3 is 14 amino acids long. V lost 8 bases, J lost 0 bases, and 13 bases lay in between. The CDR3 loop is CAIPRGATNYGYTF. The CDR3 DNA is TGTGCCATCCCCCGCGGGGCCACTAACTATGGCTACACCTTC.

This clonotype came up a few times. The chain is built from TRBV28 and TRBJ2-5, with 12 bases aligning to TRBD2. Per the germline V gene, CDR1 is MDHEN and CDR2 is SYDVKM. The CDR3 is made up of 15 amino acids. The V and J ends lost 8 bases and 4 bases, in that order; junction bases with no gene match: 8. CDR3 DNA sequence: TGTGCCAGCGGGATTCTAGCGGGAGGGCGAGAGACCCAGTACTTC. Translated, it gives CASGILAGGRETQYF.

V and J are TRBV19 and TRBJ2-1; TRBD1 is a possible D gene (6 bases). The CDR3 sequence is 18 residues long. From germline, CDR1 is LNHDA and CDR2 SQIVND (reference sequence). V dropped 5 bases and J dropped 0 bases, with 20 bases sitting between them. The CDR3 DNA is TGTGCCAGTAGTCCGACGTCGACAGGTTATTTCTCCTACAATGAGCAGTTCTTC. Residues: CASSPTSTGYFSYNEQFF.

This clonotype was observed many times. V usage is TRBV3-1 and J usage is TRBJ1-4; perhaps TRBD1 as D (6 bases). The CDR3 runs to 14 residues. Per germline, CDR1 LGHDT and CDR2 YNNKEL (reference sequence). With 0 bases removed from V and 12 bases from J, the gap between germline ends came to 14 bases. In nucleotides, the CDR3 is TGTGCCAGCAGCCAAGAGGGCAGGGGTGATCAACTGTTTTTT. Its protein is CASSQEGRGDQLFF.

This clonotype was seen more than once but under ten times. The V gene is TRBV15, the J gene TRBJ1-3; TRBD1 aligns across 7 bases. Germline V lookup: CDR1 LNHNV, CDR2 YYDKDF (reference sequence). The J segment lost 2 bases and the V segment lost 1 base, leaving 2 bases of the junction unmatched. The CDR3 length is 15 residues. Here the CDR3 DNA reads TGTGCCACCAGCAGAGCGAGGGGGCCTGGAAACACCATATATTTT. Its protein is CATSRARGPGNTIYF.

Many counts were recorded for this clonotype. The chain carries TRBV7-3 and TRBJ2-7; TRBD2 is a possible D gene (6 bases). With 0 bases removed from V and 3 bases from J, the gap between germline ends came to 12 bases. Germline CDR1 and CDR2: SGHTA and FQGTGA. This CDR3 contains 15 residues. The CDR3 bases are TGTGCCAGCAGCTTAACGGGAGGCAACCACTACGAGCAGTACTTC. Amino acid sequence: CASSLTGGNHYEQYF.

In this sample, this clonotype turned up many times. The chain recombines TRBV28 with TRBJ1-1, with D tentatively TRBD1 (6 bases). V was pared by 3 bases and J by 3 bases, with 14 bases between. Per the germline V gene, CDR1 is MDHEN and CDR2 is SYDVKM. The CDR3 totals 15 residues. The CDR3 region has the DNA TGTGCCAGCAGTTTGAGTCAAGGGGGACACACTGAAGCTTTCTTT. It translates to CASSLSQGGHTEAFF.

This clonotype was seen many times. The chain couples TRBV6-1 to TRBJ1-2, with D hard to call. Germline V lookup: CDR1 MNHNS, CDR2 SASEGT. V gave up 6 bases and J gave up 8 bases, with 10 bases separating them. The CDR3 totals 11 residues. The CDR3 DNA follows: TGTGCCAGCAGGAACGCGGCCGGCTACACCTTC. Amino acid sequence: CASRNAAGYTF.

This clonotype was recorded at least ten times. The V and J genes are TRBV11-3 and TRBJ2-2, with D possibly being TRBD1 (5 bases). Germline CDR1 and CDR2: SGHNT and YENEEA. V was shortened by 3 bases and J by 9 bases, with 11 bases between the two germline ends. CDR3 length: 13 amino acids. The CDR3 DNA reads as TGTGCCAGCAGCTTGGGGCCGTGGAGGGAGCTGTTTTTT. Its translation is CASSLGPWRELFF.

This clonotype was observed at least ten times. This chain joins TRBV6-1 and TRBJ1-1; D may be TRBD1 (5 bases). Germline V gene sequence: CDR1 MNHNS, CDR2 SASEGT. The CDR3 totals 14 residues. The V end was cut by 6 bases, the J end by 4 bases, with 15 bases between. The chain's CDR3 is CASSQIGGSTEAFF. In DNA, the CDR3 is TGTGCCAGCAGCCAAATCGGGGGTAGCACTGAAGCTTTCTTT.

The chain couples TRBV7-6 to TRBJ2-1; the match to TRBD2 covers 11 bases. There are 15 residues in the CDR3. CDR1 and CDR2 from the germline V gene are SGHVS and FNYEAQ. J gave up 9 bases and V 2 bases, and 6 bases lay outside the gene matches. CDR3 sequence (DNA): TGTGCCAGCAGCTTAACTAGCGGGAGATCTCTTGAGCAGTTCTTC. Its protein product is CASSLTSGRSLEQFF.

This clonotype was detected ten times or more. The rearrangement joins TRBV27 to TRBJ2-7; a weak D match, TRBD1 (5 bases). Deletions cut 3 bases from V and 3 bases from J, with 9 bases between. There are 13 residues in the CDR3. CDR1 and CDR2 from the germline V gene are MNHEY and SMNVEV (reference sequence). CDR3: CASSFAQDYEQYF. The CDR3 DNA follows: TGTGCCAGCAGTTTTGCACAGGACTACGAGCAGTACTTC.

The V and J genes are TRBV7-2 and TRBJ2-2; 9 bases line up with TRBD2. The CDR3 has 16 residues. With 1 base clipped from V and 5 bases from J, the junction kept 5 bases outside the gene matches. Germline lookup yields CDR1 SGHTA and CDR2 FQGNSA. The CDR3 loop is CASSLGVAGVTGELFF. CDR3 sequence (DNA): TGTGCCAGCAGCTTAGGCGTAGCGGGAGTTACCGGGGAGCTGTTTTTT.

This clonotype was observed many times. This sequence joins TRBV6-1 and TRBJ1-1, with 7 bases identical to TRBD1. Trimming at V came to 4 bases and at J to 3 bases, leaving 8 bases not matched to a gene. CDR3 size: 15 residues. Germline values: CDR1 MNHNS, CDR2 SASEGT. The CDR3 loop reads CASSANTGVYTEAFF. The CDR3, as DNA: TGTGCCAGCAGTGCCAACACAGGGGTGTACACTGAAGCTTTCTTT.

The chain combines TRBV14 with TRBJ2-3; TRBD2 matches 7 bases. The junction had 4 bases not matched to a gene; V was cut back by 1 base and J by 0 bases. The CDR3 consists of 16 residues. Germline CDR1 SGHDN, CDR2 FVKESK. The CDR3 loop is CASSQVIGGSTDTQYF. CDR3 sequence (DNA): TGTGCCAGCAGCCAAGTAATCGGGGGGAGCACAGATACGCAGTATTTT.

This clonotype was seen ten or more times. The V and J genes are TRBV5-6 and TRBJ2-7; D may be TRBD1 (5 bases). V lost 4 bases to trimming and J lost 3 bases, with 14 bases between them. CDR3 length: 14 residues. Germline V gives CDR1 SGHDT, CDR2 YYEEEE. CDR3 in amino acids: CASSPVGHNYEQYF. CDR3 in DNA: TGTGCCAGCAGCCCGGTAGGACACAACTACGAGCAGTACTTC.

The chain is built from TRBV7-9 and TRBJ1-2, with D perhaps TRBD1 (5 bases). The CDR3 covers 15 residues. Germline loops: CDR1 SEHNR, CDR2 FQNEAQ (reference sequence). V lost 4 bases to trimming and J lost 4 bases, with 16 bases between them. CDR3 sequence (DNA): TGTGCCAGCAGCTGGAGAGGGGATCCCCGCTATGGCTACACCTTC. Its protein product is CASSWRGDPRYGYTF.

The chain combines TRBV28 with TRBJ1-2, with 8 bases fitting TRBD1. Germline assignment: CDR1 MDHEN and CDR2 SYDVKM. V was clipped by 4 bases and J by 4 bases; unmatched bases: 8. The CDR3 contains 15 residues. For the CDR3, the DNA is TGTGCCAGCAGTTACCCCCTGGGACAGGCCTATGGCTACACCTTC. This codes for CASSYPLGQAYGYTF.

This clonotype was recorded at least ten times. The CDR3 reads CASSRSTAPREQYF. The CDR3 coding sequence is TGTGCCAGCAGTCGATCTACTGCCCCTCGGGAGCAGTACTTC. The V call is TRBV13, the J call TRBJ2-7; D gene uncertain. V dropped 6 bases and J dropped 7 bases, with 19 bases sitting between them. CDR1 is PRHDT and CDR2 is FYEKMQ in the germline V gene (reference sequence). The CDR3 consists of 14 residues.

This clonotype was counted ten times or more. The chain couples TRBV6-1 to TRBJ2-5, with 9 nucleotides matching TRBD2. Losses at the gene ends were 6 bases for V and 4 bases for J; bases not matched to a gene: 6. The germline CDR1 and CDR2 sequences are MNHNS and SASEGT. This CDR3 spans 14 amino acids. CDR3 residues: CASSRGTSRETQYF. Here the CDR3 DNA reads TGTGCCAGCAGCCGCGGGACTAGCAGAGAGACCCAGTACTTC.

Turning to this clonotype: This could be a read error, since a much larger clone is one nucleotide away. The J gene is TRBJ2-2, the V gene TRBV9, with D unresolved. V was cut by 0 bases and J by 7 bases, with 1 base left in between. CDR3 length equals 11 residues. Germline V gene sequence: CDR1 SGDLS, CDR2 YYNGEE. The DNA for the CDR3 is TGTGCCAGCAGCGTAGACGGGGAGCTGTTTTTT. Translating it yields CASSVDGELFF.

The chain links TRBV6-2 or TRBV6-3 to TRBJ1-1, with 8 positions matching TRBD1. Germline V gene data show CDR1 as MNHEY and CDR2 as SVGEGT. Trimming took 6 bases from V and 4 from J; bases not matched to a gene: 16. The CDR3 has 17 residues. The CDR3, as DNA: TGTGCCAGCAGACGTGGACAGGGCCAAGTTGGCTCCACTGAAGCTTTCTTT. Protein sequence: CASRRGQGQVGSTEAFF.